The 10 T cell receptor beta chains listed next were all sequenced from one sample in a study of regulatory T cells in long-lasting Graves disease. According to the study, TCR beta libraries were built with iRepertoire HTBI primers and CDR3-region Arm-PCR. TCRdb used MiXCR to reprocess the multiplex PCR reads, holding one entry per CDR3 protein. Here the sample spans approximately 440,000 distinct CDR3 sequences, roughly a quarter being singletons. Time point given: persistent/refractory GD, antithyroid drugs over 5 years with positive TRAb. From RNA extracted from PBMCs, the TCR library was made. The material was peripheral blood mononuclear cells (PBMCs), obtained when the disease was refractory, from a patient treated with antithyroid drugs. All receptors derive from a female donor with Graves disease.

This clonotype was seen a handful of times. The V and J genes are TRBV6-1 and TRBJ2-1; TRBD1 is a possible D gene (5 bases). Looked up from germline, CDR1 is MNHNS and CDR2 is SASEGT. V lost 4 bases and J 7 bases, leaving 8 bases between the germline ends. CDR3 size: 12 residues. The CDR3 DNA is TGTGCCAGCAGTGCCAGGGTTAATGAGCAGTTCTTC. Protein sequence: CASSARVNEQFF.

J is TRBJ2-1 and V is TRBV11-1, with 7 positions matching TRBD1. This CDR3 spans 13 amino acids. Germline CDR1 and CDR2: SGHAT and FQDESV (reference sequence). With 2 bases clipped from V and 9 bases from J, the junction kept 4 bases outside the gene matches. The CDR3 is CASSLKTGLEQFF. CDR3 in DNA: TGTGCCAGCAGCTTAAAGACAGGGCTTGAGCAGTTCTTC.

This clonotype was counted many times. The chain combines TRBV7-9 with TRBJ1-1; the D gene is possibly TRBD1 (6 bases). The V and J ends lost 2 bases and 1 base respectively, with 8 bases between them. Germline assignment: CDR1 SEHNR and CDR2 FQNEAQ (reference sequence). The CDR3 spans 14 residues. CDR3 region: CASSLQGTNTEAFF. For the CDR3, the DNA is TGTGCCAGCAGCTTACAGGGGACGAACACTGAAGCTTTCTTT.

This clonotype was picked up many times. The gene calls are TRBV6-1 and TRBJ1-6; D might be TRBD1 (6 bases). Looked up from germline, CDR1 is MNHNS and CDR2 is SASEGT. V dropped 10 bases and J dropped 9 bases, with 13 bases sitting between them. The CDR3 is made up of 12 amino acids. The CDR3 DNA follows: TGTGCCACCCGGGACATTAGTTCACCCCTCCACTTT. It yields the protein CATRDISSPLHF.

This clonotype was found many times. The rearrangement links TRBV2 to TRBJ2-5, with D maybe TRBD2 (8 bases). V lost 4 bases, J lost 5 bases, and 14 bases lay in between. In germline, CDR1 is SNHLY, CDR2 FYNNEI. The CDR3 is 14 residues long. The CDR3, as DNA: TGTGCCAGCAGTGGGGGACTAGGGGGCGAGACCCAGTACTTC. Amino acids: CASSGGLGGETQYF. The entire variable domain, with the rest obtained from reference TRBV2 and TRBJ2-5, is as follows: EPEVTQTPSHQVTQMGQEVILRCVPISNHLYFYWYRQILGQKVEFLVSFYNNEISEKSEIFDDQFSVERPDGSNFTLKIRSTKLEDSAMYFCASSGGLGGETQYFGPGTRLLVL.

Concerning this clonotype itself: A much larger clone sits a single nucleotide away, making a read error possible. This chain uses TRBV6-2 or TRBV6-3 with TRBJ1-1; no clear D gene. This CDR3 has 15 amino acids. V dropped 5 bases and J dropped 0 bases, with 13 bases sitting between them. Germline CDR1 is MNHEY and CDR2 is SVGEGT. The CDR3 sequence: CASSGSGWMNTEAFF. CDR3 coding DNA: TGTGCCAGCAGTGGATCGGGATGGATGAACACTGAAGCTTTCTTT.

Regarding this clonotype: A much larger clone lies a single base off, so this may be a read error. The chain carries TRBV6-6 and TRBJ2-7; the D is unclear. CDR3 size: 15 residues. Germline CDR1 reads MNHNY; CDR2 reads SVGAGI (reference sequence). The CDR3 DNA follows: TGTGCCAGCAGTTACTCGTTCGACACGGCCTACGAGCAGCACTTC. As protein: CASSYSFDTAYEQHF.

About this clonotype: Since a much larger clone is just one base distant, this may be a read error. CDR3 coding DNA: TGTGCCAGCAGGGAACAGGGGCTCGGCACTGAAGCTTTCTTT. Protein sequence: CASREQGLGTEAFF. The chain couples TRBV2 to TRBJ1-1, with TRBD1 matching 7 bases. The J segment lost 4 bases and the V segment lost 6 bases, leaving 8 bases of the junction unmatched. This CDR3 comprises 14 residues. CDR1 is SNHLY, CDR2 FYNNEI, per germline.

The chain has TRBV2 and TRBJ2-5, with 10 bases identical to TRBD2. The CDR3 is 16 amino acids. The trim removed 6 bases at V and 2 bases at J, leaving 9 bases unmatched. Germline V gene data show CDR1 as SNHLY and CDR2 as FYNNEI. The CDR3 protein is CASRPTSGVKQETQYF. Here the CDR3 DNA reads TGTGCCAGCAGGCCAACTAGCGGGGTAAAACAAGAGACCCAGTACTTC. Full variable domain (remainder filled in from reference TRBV2 and TRBJ2-5): EPEVTQTPSHQVTQMGQEVILRCVPISNHLYFYWYRQILGQKVEFLVSFYNNEISEKSEIFDDQFSVERPDGSNFTLKIRSTKLEDSAMYFCASRPTSGVKQETQYFGPGTRLLVL.

The chain couples TRBV6-5 to TRBJ1-1, with a tentative D call TRBD1 (5 bases). V was pared by 0 bases and J by 4 bases, with 9 bases between. The CDR3 covers 14 residues. Per germline, CDR1 MNHEY and CDR2 SVGAGI. The CDR3 spells CASSYSTQGTEAFF. The CDR3, as DNA: TGTGCCAGCAGTTACTCGACTCAGGGCACTGAAGCTTTCTTT.